The clone carrying this T cell receptor (beta chain) showed up just a few times. The data were produced by immunoSEQ multiplex PCR, yet TCRdb's version contains in-frame clones alone and is incomplete. The sample shows 100,000 to 150,000 clones, roughly 85% of them seen only once. Specified time point: baseline pretreatment blood. Treatment defined: 15 Gy SBRT to primary tumor, nephrectomy 4 weeks later. The germline V gene has CDR1 SGHRS and CDR2 YFSETQ. V was cut by 4 bases and J by 4 bases, with 12 bases left in between. The CDR3 runs to 13 residues. This record belongs to a study of radiation and T cells in renal cell carcinoma.

The receptor was derived from a woman aged 55 to 70 with renal cell carcinoma. The specimen comprised blood, sampled from a patient whose treatment included radiotherapy and nephrectomy. V is TRBV5-1 and J is TRBJ2-7, with a possible D match to TRBD2 (5 bases). The CDR3 loop reads CASSRRDFYEQYF. As DNA, the CDR3 is TGCGCCAGCAGCCGCCGGGATTTTTACGAGCAGTACTTC.